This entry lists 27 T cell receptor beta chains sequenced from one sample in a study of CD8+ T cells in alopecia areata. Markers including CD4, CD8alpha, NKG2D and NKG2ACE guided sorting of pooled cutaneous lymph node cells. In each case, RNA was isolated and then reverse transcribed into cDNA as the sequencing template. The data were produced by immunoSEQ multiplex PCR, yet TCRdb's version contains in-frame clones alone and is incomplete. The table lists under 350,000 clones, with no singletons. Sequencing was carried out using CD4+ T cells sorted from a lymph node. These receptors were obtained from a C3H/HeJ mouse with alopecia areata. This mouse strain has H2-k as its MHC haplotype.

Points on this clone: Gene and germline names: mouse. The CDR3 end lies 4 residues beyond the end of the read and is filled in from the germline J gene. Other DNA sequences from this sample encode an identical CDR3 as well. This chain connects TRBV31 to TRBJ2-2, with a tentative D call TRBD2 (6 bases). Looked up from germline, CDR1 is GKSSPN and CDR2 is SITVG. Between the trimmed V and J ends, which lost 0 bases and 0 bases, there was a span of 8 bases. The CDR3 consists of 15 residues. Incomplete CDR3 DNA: TGTGCCTGGAGTCTCGGGGGGTCAAACACCGGG. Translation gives CAWSLGGSNTG. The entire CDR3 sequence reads CAWSLGGSNTGQLYF.

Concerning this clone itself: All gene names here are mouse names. The CDR3 bases that were read are TGCACCTGCAGTGCAGATGACTGGGGGGTGCGTGCT. This sequence encodes CTCSADDWGVRA. The whole CDR3 protein is CTCSADDWGVRAEQFF. The chain joins TRBV1 to TRBJ2-1, with 10 bases fitting TRBD2. The CDR3 end falls 4 residues outside the read, so it is completed with the germline J gene. The V gene end was trimmed by 0 bases and the J gene end by 6 bases; junction bases not matched to a gene: 5. This CDR3 contains 16 residues. Per germline, CDR1 NSQYPW and CDR2 LRSPGD (reference sequence).

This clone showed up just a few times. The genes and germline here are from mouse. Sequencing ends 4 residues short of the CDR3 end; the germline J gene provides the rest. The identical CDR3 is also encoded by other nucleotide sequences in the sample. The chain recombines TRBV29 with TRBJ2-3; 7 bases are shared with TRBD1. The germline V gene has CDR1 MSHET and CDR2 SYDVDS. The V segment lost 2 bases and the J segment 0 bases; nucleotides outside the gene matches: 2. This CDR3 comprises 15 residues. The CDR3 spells CASSLPGGSAETLYF. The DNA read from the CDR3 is TGTGCTAGCAGTTTACCAGGGGGTAGTGCAGAA.

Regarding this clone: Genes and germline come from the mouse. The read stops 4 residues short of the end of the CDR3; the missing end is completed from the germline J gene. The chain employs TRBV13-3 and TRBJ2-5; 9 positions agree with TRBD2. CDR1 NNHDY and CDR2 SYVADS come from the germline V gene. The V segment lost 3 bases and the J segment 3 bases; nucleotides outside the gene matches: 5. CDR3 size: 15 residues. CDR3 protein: CASSGRGLGQDTQYF. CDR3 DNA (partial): TGTGCCAGCAGTGGGAGGGGACTGGGACAAGAC. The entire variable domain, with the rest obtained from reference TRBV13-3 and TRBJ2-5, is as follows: EAAVTQSPRSKVAVTGGKVTLSCHQTNNHDYMYWYRQDTGHGLRLIHYSYVADSTEKGDIPDGYKASRPSQENFSLILELASLSQTAVYFCASSGRGLGQDTQYFGPGTRLLVL.

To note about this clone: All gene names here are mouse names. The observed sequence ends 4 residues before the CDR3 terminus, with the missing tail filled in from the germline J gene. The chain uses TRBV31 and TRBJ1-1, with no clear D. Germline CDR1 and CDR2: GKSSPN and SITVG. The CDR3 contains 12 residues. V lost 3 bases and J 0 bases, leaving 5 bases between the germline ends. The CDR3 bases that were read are TGTGCCTGGAGGACATCAAACACA. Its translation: CAWRTSNT. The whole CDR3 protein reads CAWRTSNTEVFF.

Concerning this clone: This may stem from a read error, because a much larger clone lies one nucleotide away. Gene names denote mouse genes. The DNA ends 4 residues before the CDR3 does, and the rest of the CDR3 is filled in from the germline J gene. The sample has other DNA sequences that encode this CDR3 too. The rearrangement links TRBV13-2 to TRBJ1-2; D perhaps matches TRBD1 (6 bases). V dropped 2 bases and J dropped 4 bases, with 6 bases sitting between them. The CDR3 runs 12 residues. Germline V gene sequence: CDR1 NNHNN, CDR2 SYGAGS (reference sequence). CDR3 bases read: TGTGCCAGCGGTGACAGGGGCTCC. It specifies CASGDRGS. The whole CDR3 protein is CASGDRGSDYTF.

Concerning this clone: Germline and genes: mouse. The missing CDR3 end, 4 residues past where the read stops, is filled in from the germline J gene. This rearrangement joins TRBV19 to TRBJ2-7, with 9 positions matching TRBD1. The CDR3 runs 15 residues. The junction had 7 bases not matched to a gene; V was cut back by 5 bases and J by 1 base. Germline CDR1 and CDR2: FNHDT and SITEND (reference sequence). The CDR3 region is CASSQTGQGSYEQYF. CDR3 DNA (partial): TGTGCCAGCAGCCAAACGGGACAGGGTTCCTAT.

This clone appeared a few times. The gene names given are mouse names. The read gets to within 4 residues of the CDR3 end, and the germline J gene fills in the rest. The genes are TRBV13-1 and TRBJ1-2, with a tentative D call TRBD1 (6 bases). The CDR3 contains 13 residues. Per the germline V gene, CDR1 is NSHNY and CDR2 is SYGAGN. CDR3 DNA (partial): TGTGCCAGCAGTGAAAAACAGGGACCC. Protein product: CASSEKQGP. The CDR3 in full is CASSEKQGPDYTF.

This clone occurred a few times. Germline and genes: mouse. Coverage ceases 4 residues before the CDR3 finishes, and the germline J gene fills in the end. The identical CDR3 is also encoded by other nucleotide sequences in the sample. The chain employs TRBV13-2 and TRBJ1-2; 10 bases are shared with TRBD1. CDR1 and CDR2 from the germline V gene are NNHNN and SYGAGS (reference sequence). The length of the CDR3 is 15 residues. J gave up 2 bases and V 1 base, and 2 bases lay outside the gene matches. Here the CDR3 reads CASGDPGQGNSDYTF. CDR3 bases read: TGTGCCAGCGGTGATCCGGGACAGGGGAACTCC.

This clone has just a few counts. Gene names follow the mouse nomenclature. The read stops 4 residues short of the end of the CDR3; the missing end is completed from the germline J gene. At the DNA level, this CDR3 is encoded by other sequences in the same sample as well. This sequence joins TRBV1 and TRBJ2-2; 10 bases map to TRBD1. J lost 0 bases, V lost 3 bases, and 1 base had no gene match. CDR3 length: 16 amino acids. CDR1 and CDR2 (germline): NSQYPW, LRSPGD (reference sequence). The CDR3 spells CTCSAGTGANTGQLYF. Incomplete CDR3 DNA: TGCACCTGCAGTGCCGGGACAGGGGCAAACACCGGG.

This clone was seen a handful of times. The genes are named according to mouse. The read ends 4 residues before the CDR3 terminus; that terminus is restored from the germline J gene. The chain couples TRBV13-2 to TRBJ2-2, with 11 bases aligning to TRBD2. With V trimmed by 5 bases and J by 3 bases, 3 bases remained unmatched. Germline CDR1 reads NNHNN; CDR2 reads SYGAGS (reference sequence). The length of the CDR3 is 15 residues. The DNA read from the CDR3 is TGTGCCAGCGGACTGGGGGGGCAGGACACCGGG. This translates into CASGLGGQDTG. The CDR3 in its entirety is CASGLGGQDTGQLYF.

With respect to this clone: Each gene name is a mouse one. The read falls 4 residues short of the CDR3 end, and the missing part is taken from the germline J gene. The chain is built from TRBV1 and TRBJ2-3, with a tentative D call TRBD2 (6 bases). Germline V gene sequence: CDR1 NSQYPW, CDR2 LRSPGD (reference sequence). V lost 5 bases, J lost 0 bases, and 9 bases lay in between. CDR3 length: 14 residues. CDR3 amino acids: CTCSLWGSAETLYF. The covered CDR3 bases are TGCACCTGCAGTCTCTGGGGTAGTGCAGAA. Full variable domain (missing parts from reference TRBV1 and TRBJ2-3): VTLLEQNPRWRLVPRGQAVNLRCILKNSQYPWMSWYQQDLQKQLQWLFTLRSPGDKEVKSLPGADYLATRVTDTELRLQVANMSQGRTLYCTCSLWGSAETLYFGSGTRLTVL.

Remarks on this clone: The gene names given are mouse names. The CDR3 loop is CASSGAGSSPLYF. The CDR3 DNA, read in part, is TGTGCCAGCAGTGGGGCAGGGAGTTCGCCC. The chain uses TRBV13-1 and TRBJ1-6, with D possibly being TRBD1 (5 bases). From the germline J gene comes the end of the CDR3, since the read stops 3 residues before it. TRBJ1-6 is annotated as an ORF whose role is uncertain. The CDR3 loop spans 13 amino acids. V lost 3 bases and J 9 bases, leaving 10 bases between the germline ends. Germline V lookup: CDR1 NSHNY, CDR2 SYGAGN.

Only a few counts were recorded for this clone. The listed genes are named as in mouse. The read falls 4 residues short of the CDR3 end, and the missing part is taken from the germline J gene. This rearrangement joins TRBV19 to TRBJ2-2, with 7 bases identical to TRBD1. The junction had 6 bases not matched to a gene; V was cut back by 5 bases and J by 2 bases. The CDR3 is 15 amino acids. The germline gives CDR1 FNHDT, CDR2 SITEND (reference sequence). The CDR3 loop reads CASSPSRGNTGQLYF. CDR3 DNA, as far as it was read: TGTGCCAGCAGCCCTTCCAGGGGGAACACCGGG.

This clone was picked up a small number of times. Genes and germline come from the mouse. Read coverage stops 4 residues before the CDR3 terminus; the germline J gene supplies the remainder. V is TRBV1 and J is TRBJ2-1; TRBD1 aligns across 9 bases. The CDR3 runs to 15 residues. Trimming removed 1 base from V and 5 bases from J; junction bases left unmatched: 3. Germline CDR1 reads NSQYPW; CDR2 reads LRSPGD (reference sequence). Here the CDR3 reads CTCSAAGTGNAEQFF. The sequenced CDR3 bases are TGCACCTGCAGTGCAGCCGGGACAGGGAATGCT. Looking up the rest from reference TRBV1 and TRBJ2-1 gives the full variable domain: VTLLEQNPRWRLVPRGQAVNLRCILKNSQYPWMSWYQQDLQKQLQWLFTLRSPGDKEVKSLPGADYLATRVTDTELRLQVANMSQGRTLYCTCSAAGTGNAEQFFGPGTRLTVL.

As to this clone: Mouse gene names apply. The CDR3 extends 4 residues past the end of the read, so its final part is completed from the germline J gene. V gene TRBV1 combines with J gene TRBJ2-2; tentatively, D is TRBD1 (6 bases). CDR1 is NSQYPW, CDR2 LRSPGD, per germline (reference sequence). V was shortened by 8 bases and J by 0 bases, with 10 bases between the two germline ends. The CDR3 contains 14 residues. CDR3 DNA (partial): TGCACCTGCGCGGGACAACCAAACACCGGG. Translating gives CTCAGQPNTG. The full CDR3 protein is CTCAGQPNTGQLYF.

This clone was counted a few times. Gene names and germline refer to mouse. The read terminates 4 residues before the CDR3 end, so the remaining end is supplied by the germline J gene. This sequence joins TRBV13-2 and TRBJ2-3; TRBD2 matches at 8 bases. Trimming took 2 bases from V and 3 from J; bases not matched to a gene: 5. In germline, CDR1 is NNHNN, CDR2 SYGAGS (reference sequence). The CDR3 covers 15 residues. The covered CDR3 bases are TGTGCCAGCGGTGACTCCGCTGGGGGGGCAGAA. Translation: CASGDSAGGAE. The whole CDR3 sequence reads CASGDSAGGAETLYF.

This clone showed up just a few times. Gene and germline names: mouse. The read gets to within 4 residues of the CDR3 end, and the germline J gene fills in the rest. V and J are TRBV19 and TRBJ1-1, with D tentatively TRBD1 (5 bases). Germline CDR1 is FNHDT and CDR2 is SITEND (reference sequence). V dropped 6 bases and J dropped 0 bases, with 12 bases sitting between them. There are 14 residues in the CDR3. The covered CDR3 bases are TGTGCCAGCATGGACAAGAGGGCAAACACA. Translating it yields CASMDKRANT. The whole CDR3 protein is CASMDKRANTEVFF.

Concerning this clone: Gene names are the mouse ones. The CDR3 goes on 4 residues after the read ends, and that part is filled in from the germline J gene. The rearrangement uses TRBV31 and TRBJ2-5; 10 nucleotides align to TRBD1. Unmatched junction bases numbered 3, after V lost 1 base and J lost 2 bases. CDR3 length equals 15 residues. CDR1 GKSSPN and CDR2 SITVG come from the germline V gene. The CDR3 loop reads CAWSRDRGGQDTQYF. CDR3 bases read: TGTGCCTGGAGTCGGGACAGGGGAGGCCAAGAC.

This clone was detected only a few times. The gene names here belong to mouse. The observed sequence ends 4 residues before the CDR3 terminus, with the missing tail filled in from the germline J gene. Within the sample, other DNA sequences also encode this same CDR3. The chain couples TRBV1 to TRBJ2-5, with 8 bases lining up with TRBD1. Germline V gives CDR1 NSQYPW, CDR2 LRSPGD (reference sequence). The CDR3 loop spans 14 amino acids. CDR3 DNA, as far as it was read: TGCACCTGCAGTGCCTCCGGGACAGGTGAC. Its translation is CTCSASGTGD. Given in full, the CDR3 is CTCSASGTGDTQYF.

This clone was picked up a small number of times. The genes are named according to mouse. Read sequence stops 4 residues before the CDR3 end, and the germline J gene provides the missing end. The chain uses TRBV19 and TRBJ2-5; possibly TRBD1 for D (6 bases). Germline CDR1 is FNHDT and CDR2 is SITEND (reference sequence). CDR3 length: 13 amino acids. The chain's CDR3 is CASSPGEGDTQYF. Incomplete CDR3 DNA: TGTGCCAGCAGTCCAGGGGAGGGAGAC. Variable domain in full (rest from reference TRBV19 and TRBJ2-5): GGIITQTPKFLIGQEGQKLTLKCQQNFNHDTMYWYRQDSGKGLRLIYYSITENDLQKGDLSEGYDASREKKSSFSLTVTSAQKNEMAVFLCASSPGEGDTQYFGPGTRLLVL.

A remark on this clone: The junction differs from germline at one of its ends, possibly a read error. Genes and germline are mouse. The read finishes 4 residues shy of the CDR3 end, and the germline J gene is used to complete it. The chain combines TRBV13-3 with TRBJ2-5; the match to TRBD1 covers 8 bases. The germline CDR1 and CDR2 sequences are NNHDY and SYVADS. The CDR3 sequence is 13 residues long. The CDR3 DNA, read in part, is TGTGCCAGCGGTGATCGGACAGGGGAC. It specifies CASGDRTGD. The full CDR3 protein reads CASGDRTGDTQYF. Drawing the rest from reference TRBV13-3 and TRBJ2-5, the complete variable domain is EAAVTQSPRSKVAVTGGKVTLSCHQTNNHDYMYWYRQDTGHGLRLIHYSYVADSTEKGDIPDGYKASRPSQENFSLILELASLSQTAVYFCASGDRTGDTQYFGPGTRLLVL.

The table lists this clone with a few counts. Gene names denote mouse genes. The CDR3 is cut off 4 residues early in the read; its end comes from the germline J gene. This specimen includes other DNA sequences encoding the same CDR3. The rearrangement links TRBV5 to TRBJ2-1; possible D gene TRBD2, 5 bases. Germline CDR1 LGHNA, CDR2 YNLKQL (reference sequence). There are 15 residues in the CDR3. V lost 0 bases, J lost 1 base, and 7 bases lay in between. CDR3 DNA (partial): TGTGCCAGCAGCCAAGAAATGGGGAACTATGCT. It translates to CASSQEMGNYA. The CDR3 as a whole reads CASSQEMGNYAEQFF.

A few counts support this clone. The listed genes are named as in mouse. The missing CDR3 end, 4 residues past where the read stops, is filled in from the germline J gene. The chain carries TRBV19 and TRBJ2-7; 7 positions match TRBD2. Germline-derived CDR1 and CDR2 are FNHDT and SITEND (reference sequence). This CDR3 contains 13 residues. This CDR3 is CASISWGLYEQYF. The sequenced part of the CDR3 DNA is TGTGCCAGCATAAGCTGGGGGTTATAT.

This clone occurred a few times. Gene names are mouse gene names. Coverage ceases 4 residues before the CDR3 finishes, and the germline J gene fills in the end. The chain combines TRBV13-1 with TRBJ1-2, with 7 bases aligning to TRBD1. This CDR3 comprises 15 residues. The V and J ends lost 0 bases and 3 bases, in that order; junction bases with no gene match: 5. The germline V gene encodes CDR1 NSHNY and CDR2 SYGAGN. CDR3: CASSDAEGADSDYTF. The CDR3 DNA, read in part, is TGTGCCAGCAGTGATGCAGAGGGGGCTGACTCC.

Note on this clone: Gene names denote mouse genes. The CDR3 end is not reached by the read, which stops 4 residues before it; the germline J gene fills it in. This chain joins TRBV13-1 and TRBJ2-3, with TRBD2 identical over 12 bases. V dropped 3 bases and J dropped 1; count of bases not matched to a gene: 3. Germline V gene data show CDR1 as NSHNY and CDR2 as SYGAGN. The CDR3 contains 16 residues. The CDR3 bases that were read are TGTGCCAGCAGTGGGGGACTGGGGGGAGGTGCAGAA. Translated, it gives CASSGGLGGGAE. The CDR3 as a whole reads CASSGGLGGGAETLYF.

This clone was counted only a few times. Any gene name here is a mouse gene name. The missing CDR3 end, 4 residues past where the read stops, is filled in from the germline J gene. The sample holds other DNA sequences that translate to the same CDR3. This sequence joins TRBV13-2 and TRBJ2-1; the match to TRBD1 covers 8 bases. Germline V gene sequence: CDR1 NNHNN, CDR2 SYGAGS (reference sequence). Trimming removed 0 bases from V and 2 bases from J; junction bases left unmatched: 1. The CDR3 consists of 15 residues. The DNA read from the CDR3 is TGTGCCAGCGGTGATGCAGGGGGCGACTATGCT. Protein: CASGDAGGDYA. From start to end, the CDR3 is CASGDAGGDYAEQFF.